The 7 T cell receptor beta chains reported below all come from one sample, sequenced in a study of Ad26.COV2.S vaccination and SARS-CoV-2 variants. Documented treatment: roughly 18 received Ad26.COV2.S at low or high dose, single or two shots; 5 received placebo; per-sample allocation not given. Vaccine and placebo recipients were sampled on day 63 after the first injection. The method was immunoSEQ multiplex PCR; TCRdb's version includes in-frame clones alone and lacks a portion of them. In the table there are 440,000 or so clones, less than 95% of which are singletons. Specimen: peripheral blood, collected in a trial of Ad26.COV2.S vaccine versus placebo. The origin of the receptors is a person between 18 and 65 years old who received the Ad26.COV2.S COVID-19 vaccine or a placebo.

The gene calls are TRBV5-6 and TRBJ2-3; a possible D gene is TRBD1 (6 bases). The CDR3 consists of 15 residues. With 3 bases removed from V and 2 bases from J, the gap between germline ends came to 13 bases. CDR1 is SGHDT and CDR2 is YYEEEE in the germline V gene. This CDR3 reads CASSSGVDLTDTQYF. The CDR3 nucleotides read TGTGCCAGCAGCTCAGGGGTAGACCTCACAGATACGCAGTATTTT. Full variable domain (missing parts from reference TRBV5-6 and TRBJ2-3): DAGVTQSPTHLIKTRGQQVTLRCSPKSGHDTVSWYQQALGQGPQFIFQYYEEEERQRGNFPDRFSGHQFPNYSSELNVNALLLGDSALYLCASSSGVDLTDTQYFGPGTRLTVL.

CDR3 loop: CASSLPGMNTEAFF. The CDR3 DNA sequence: TGTGCCAGCAGTTTACCGGGTATGAACACTGAAGCTTTCTTT. The chain uses TRBV27 and TRBJ1-1; no definite D call. Germline assignment: CDR1 MNHEY and CDR2 SMNVEV (reference sequence). V was clipped by 2 bases and J by 0 bases, with 7 bases between them. The CDR3 runs 14 residues.

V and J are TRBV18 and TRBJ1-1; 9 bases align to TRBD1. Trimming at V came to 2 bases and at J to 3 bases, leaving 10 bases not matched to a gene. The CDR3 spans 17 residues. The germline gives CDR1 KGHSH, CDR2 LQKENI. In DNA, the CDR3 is TGTGCCAGCTCACCAAGACTTGCTCGGGACAGGGACACTGAAGCTTTCTTT. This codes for CASSPRLARDRDTEAFF. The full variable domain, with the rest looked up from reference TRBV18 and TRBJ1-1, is NAGVMQNPRHLVRRRGQEARLRCSPMKGHSHVYWYRQLPEEGLKFMVYLQKENIIDESGMPKERFSAEFPKEGPSILRIQQVVRGDSAAYFCASSPRLARDRDTEAFFGQGTRLTVV.

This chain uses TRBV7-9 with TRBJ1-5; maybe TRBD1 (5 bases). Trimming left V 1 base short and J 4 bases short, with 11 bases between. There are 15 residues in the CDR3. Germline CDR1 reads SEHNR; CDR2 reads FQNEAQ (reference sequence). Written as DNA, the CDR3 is TGTGCCAGCAGCTTAGATAACAGGCCTAATCAGCCCCAGCATTTT. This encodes CASSLDNRPNQPQHF. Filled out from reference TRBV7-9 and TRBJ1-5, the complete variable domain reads DTGVSQNPRHKITKRGQNVTFRCDPISEHNRLYWYRQTLGQGPEFLTYFQNEAQLEKSRLLSDRFSAERPKGSFSTLEIQRTEQGDSAMYLCASSLDNRPNQPQHFGDGTRLSIL.

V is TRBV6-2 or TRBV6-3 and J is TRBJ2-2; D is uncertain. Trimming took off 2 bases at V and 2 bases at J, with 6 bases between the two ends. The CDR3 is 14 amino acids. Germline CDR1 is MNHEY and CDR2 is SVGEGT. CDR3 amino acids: CASSYLSNTGELFF. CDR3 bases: TGTGCCAGCAGTTACCTTTCAAACACCGGGGAGCTGTTTTTT.

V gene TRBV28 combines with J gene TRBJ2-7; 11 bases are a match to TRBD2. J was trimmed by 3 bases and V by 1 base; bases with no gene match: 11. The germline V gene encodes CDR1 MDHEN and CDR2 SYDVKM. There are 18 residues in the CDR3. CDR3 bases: TGTGCCAGCAGTTTATCGGGTGGACTAGCGGGTACAATCTACGAGCAGTACTTC. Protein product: CASSLSGGLAGTIYEQYF.

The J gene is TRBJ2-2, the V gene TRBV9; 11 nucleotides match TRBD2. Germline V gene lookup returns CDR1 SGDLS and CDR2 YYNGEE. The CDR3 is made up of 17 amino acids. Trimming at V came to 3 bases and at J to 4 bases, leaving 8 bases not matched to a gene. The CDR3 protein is CASSGRGLAGGTGELFF. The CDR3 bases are TGTGCCAGCAGCGGGAGAGGACTAGCGGGCGGCACCGGGGAGCTGTTTTTT.